What follows are 13 T cell receptor beta chains derived from one specimen sequenced in a study of T cell repertoires in cytomegalovirus infection. TCRdb re-called the reads through MiXCR, storing one row per CDR3 protein. The sample has 200,000 to 250,000 distinct CDR3 sequences, roughly 22% seen once. Sequencing was performed on CD8+ T cells from PBMCs. Receptor source: a human donor in good health (CMV status not recorded). Some clones in this sample may be carry-over from other donors' samples.

The chain joins TRBV14 to TRBJ2-2; 9 bases agree with TRBD1. The CDR3 runs 15 residues. Germline loops: CDR1 SGHDN, CDR2 FVKESK. Unmatched junction bases numbered 5, after V lost 3 bases and J lost 6 bases. The CDR3 nucleotides read TGTGCCAGCAGCCACTGGACAGGGGCCCCCGGGGAGCTGTTTTTT. Translating gives CASSHWTGAPGELFF.

J is TRBJ2-2 and V is TRBV11-2; no clear D gene. The V and J ends lost 1 base and 7 bases respectively, with 7 bases between them. The germline V gene has CDR1 SGHAT and CDR2 FQNNGV. This CDR3 contains 13 residues. The CDR3 loop reads CASSLVLGGELFF. CDR3 nucleotides: TGTGCCAGCAGCTTAGTTCTAGGCGGGGAGCTGTTTTTT.

This clonotype came up many times. The chain joins TRBV19 to TRBJ1-1, with D possibly being TRBD1 (6 bases). The CDR3 length is 14 residues. The V gene lost 3 bases and the J gene lost 5 bases, with 13 bases spanning the gap. Germline V gives CDR1 LNHDA, CDR2 SQIVND (reference sequence). The CDR3, as DNA: TGTGCCAGTAGTATTGGGGTACAGGGAACTGAAGCTTTCTTT. Amino acid sequence: CASSIGVQGTEAFF.

This sequence joins TRBV12-3 or TRBV12-4 and TRBJ1-1, with unresolved D. The germline V and J ends were trimmed by 7 bases and 5 bases, with 14 bases remaining between them. This CDR3 contains 13 residues. CDR3 nucleotides: TGTGCCAGCAACACGACCGGGAGAACTGAAGCTTTCTTT. This sequence encodes CASNTTGRTEAFF.

This clonotype appeared a few times. J is TRBJ2-5 and V is TRBV14; D gene unclear. Germline CDR1 SGHDN, CDR2 FVKESK. This CDR3 has 17 residues. V lost 0 bases to trimming and J lost 1 base, with 15 bases between them. The CDR3 bases are TGTGCCAGCAGCCAAGATCTTGGGCCCCTCTTCCAAGAGACCCAGTACTTC. Protein product: CASSQDLGPLFQETQYF. The whole variable domain, remainder taken from reference TRBV14 and TRBJ2-5, is EAGVTQFPSHSVIEKGQTVTLRCDPISGHDNLYWYRRVMGKEIKFLLHFVKESKQDESGMPNNRFLAERTGGTYSTLKVQPAELEDSGVYFCASSQDLGPLFQETQYFGPGTRLLVL.

This clonotype was seen a handful of times. V is TRBV19 and J is TRBJ2-1, with 12 bases matching TRBD2. V shed 4 bases, J shed 6 bases, and the junction held 7 bases outside the gene matches. The CDR3 sequence is 16 residues long. The germline V gene has CDR1 LNHDA and CDR2 SQIVND (reference sequence). DNA for the CDR3: TGTGCCAGTAGTACTGCCCCTAGCGGGGGGGCCAATGAGCAGTTCTTC. Translation: CASSTAPSGGANEQFF.

This clonotype was detected only once. The chain links TRBV7-6 to TRBJ1-1; 7 nucleotides match TRBD1. V dropped 6 bases and J dropped 1; count of bases not matched to a gene: 2. Germline V gives CDR1 SGHVS, CDR2 FNYEAQ. The CDR3 sequence is 13 residues long. CDR3 in DNA: TGTGCCAGCAGACGGACAGGGAACACTGAAGCTTTCTTT. Translation gives CASRRTGNTEAFF.

J is TRBJ2-5 and V is TRBV20-1, with 8 bases identical to TRBD2. J was trimmed by 1 base and V by 0 bases; bases with no gene match: 10. CDR1 DFQATT and CDR2 SNEGSKA come from the germline V gene (reference sequence). This CDR3 has 17 amino acids. Here the CDR3 DNA reads TGCAGTGCTAGAGAGGTCGGGGGGGGGGGCCCCCAAGAGACCCAGTACTTC. As protein: CSAREVGGGGPQETQYF.

J is TRBJ1-5 and V is TRBV20-1, with TRBD1 identical over 7 bases. This CDR3 has 13 residues. Germline V lookup: CDR1 DFQATT, CDR2 SNEGSKA (reference sequence). The J segment lost 5 bases and the V segment lost 3 bases, leaving 4 bases of the junction unmatched. CDR3 bases: TGCAGTGCTAGTCGACAGGGAGATCAGCCCCAGCATTTT. Its protein is CSASRQGDQPQHF.

The chain links TRBV27 to TRBJ2-1; D is uncertain. The germline CDR1 and CDR2 sequences are MNHEY and SMNVEV (reference sequence). V lost 0 bases, J lost 9 bases, and 9 bases lay in between. This CDR3 is 13 amino acids long. The CDR3 DNA is TGTGCCAGCAGTTTATCGGGGTTTGTTGAGCAGTTCTTC. Protein sequence: CASSLSGFVEQFF.

This clonotype was detected only a few times. The V gene is TRBV7-9, the J gene TRBJ1-1; D not certain. This CDR3 is built from 13 residues. The V end was cut by 2 bases, the J end by 8 bases, with 12 bases between. Germline CDR1 and CDR2: SEHNR and FQNEAQ (reference sequence). The CDR3 DNA reads as TGTGCCAGCAGCTTAATTAACCCCCCGGAAGCTTTCTTT. This sequence encodes CASSLINPPEAFF.

This clonotype was recorded at least ten times. The V and J genes are TRBV12-3 or TRBV12-4 and TRBJ2-2; possibly TRBD1 or TRBD2 for D (5 bases each). The CDR3 consists of 14 residues. Trimming removed 6 bases from V and 5 bases from J, with 13 bases in between. The CDR3 nucleotides are TGTGCCAGCAGCCCCGGGACGTGGACCGGGGAGCTGTTTTTT. Its translation: CASSPGTWTGELFF.

The rearrangement links TRBV29-1 to TRBJ1-3, with 9 bases identical to TRBD1. The J segment lost 2 bases and the V segment lost 7 bases, leaving 3 bases of the junction unmatched. Germline CDR1 SQVTM, CDR2 ANQGSEA. CDR3 length equals 13 residues. CDR3 DNA: TGCAGCGCTAGACAGGGGGCTGGAAACACCATATATTTT. It is translated as CSARQGAGNTIYF.